A selection of T cell receptor beta chains follows, all from one sample in a study of T cell repertoires in cytomegalovirus infection. TCRdb reprocessed the reads with MiXCR, giving one entry per CDR3 protein. In the table there are under 450,000 distinct CDR3 sequences, just under 35% of which are singletons. Antigens of these TCRs are unknown. The sample here was cultured PBMCs, taken from culture after CMV antigen stimulation. The receptor set was obtained from a human donor in good health (CMV status not recorded). Some clones in this sample may be carry-over from other donors' samples. Both conserved end residues are part of each CDR3. The D gene is left open where the match is weak. Clone size is stated in some rows and not others, as once, few, many or a class when expanded.

>few|TRBV11-2|TRBD2|TRBJ2-1
TGTGCCAGCAGCCTCGACTCAGCGGGGACTTTGCAGTTCTTC
CASSLDSAGTLQFF
>.|TRBV18|TRBD1|TRBJ1-6
TGTGCCAGCTCACAGGGACAGGCGATTAATTCACCCCTCCACTTT
CASSQGQAINSPLHF
>.|TRBV30|.|TRBJ1-2
TGTGCCTGGAGTGTCGAAGCTAACTATGGCTACACCTTC
CAWSVEANYGYTF
>few|TRBV7-8|.|TRBJ1-1
TGTGCCAGCAGCTTAGCGCTCGACAGGATGAACACTGAAGCTTTCTTT
CASSLALDRMNTEAFF
>few|TRBV5-4|.|TRBJ2-5
TGTGCCAGCAGCCGACAGGACCCTCAAGAGACCCAGTACTTC
CASSRQDPQETQYF
>few|TRBV19|.|TRBJ2-1
TGTGCCAGTAGTATGGTGGCTAGCGTTTACAATGAGCAGTTCTTC
CASSMVASVYNEQFF
>.|TRBV11-3|.|TRBJ2-5
TGTGCCAGCAGCCCGCGACTAGAAGTGGGCCAAGAGACCCAGTACTTC
CASSPRLEVGQETQYF
>few|TRBV7-2|TRBD2|TRBJ2-2
TGTGCCAGCAGCTTAGGCGGTAGCGGGCTGAACACCGGGGAGCTGTTTTTT
CASSLGGSGLNTGELFF
>once|TRBV6-2/TRBV6-3|.|TRBJ1-2
TGTGCCAACAGCTCAGACCGGGGGAGCGGTGGCTACACCTTC
CANSSDRGSGGYTF
>.|TRBV19|.|TRBJ1-1
TGTGCCAGTAGGAAGACAGTCCTCACTGAAGCTTTCTTT
CASRKTVLTEAFF
>few|TRBV19|TRBD1|TRBJ2-6
TGTGCCAGTAGCAATTCCGGGACAGGGGGCGCTGGGGCCAACGTCCTGACTTTC
CASSNSGTGGAGANVLTF
>many|TRBV7-2|.|TRBJ1-1
TGTGCCAGCAGCTTAGCCGGGGTGAACACTGAAGCTTTCTTT
CASSLAGVNTEAFF
>.|TRBV2|TRBD1|TRBJ1-6
TGTGCCAGCAGTGGCGACAGGGGGGTCTTGATTTCACCCCTCCACTTT
CASSGDRGVLISPLHF
>.|TRBV14|TRBD2|TRBJ2-1
TGTGCCAGCAGTCTAAGATCCTGGCGGGAGGAGGGTGAGCAGTTCTTC
CASSLRSWREEGEQFF
>few|TRBV6-9|.|TRBJ2-4
TGTGCCAGCAGTTACCGGCGAAACATTCAGTACTTC
CASSYRRNIQYF
>.|TRBV6-2/TRBV6-3|.|TRBJ2-3
TGTGCCAGCAGGGTTAGCGGTCTAGGCACAGATACGCAGTATTTT
CASRVSGLGTDTQYF
>.|TRBV27|TRBD2|TRBJ2-5
TGTGCCAGCACCTCGGGGAGGGTGAGAGAGACCCAGTACTTC
CASTSGRVRETQYF
>few|TRBV28|.|TRBJ2-7
TGTGCCAGCAGTGAAGAAACGGGACTGAATAGGGAGCAGTACTTC
CASSEETGLNREQYF
>many|TRBV7-8|TRBD1|TRBJ1-1
TGTGCCAGCAGCTTAGCCCCCACGACAGGGACGAACACTGAAGCTTTCTTT
CASSLAPTTGTNTEAFF
>few|TRBV28|.|TRBJ1-6
TGTGCCAGCAGTGAAAGAACCAGGGATAATTCACCCCTCCACTTT
CASSERTRDNSPLHF
>.|TRBV7-2|.|TRBJ1-2
TGTGCCAGCACGGACTCTCAGCAGACGGGCTACACCTTC
CASTDSQQTGYTF
>.|TRBV12-3/TRBV12-4|TRBD1|TRBJ2-3
TGTGCCAGCAGTCCTGAGGACAGGGGCACAGATACGCAGTATTTT
CASSPEDRGTDTQYF
>.|TRBV6-1|.|TRBJ2-1
TGTGCCAGCAGTGAAGTGGGGGGAGTTGGCCCCTCCAATGAGCAGTTCTTC
CASSEVGGVGPSNEQFF
>few|TRBV10-3|.|TRBJ1-2
TGTGCCATCAGTATCGACGGGTCTAACTATGGCTACACCTTC
CAISIDGSNYGYTF
>.|TRBV20-1|.|TRBJ2-1
TGCAGTGCTAGAACGGGCAAACACTACAATGAGCAGTTCTTC
CSARTGKHYNEQFF
>.|TRBV28|TRBD1|TRBJ2-7
TGTGCCAGCAGTATCGGACAGGGAAGGACCTACGAGCAGTACTTC
CASSIGQGRTYEQYF
>.|TRBV2|TRBD2|TRBJ2-1
TGTGCCAGCAGTGGGGGGAAAGCGGGGGCCTACAATGAGCAGTTCTTC
CASSGGKAGAYNEQFF
>once|TRBV3-1|.|TRBJ1-4
TGTGCCAGAAGCCCTCGGGACAATGAAAAACTGTTTTTT
CARSPRDNEKLFF
>.|TRBV7-2|TRBD1|TRBJ2-3
TGTGCCAGCAGCTGGGACAGAGACACAGATACGCAGTATTTT
CASSWDRDTDTQYF
>.|TRBV11-2|.|TRBJ1-1
TGTGCCAGCAGCTTAGCAGGGGCGGGAACTGAAGCTTTCTTT
CASSLAGAGTEAFF
>once|TRBV5-5|TRBD2|TRBJ2-1
TGTGCCAGCAGCCTGGGACTAGCGGACATTAGGCAGTTCTTC
CASSLGLADIRQFF